A selection of T cell receptor beta chains follows, all from one sample in a study of T-cell memory formation after mild COVID-19. Each CDR3 protein is one row after TCRdb ran MiXCR on the 5' RACE reads. The sample carries 450,000 or so distinct CDR3 sequences, roughly 25% recorded once. Source material: PBMCs or a T cell subset sorted from them (not recorded which). Source of these receptors: an adult woman who had mild COVID-19 (a few samples of this study predate the infection). Cell type and time point are not known. Each CDR3 is given with its conserved first and last residue. D genes are given only for firm matches. A clone size is listed for some rows: how often the clone was seen (once, few, many), or a class if it is expanded.

clone size,J gene,V gene,D gene,CDR3 DNA,CDR3 protein
few,TRBJ2-5,TRBV6-2/TRBV6-3,TRBD1,TGTGCCAGCAGTTACCCGTGGACAGGTCAAGAGACCCAGTACTTC,CASSYPWTGQETQYF
NA,TRBJ2-1,TRBV20-1,TRBD2,TGCAGTGCTAGACTAGCGGGAGTCAATGAGCAGTTCTTC,CSARLAGVNEQFF
NA,TRBJ2-3,TRBV5-4,NA,TGTGCCAGCAGCTCGGGGAAGTGGTCAGATACGCAGTATTTT,CASSSGKWSDTQYF
few,TRBJ2-1,TRBV29-1,TRBD2,TGCAGCGTTGAGACGGGCGGGAGGCCCTACAATGAGCAGTTCTTC,CSVETGGRPYNEQFF
few,TRBJ2-5,TRBV6-2/TRBV6-3,NA,TGTGCCAGCAGTTACTCCCGGACACTACAAGAGACCCAGTACTTC,CASSYSRTLQETQYF
few,TRBJ1-2,TRBV12-3/TRBV12-4,NA,TGTGCCAGCAGTGATTGGTTTAACTATGGCTACACCTTC,CASSDWFNYGYTF
few,TRBJ1-5,TRBV15,NA,TGTGCCACCAGCAGAGTTAGCAATCAGCCCCAGCATTTT,CATSRVSNQPQHF
NA,TRBJ2-7,TRBV7-9,NA,TGTGCCAGCAGCCCATGGACAGATTACGAGCAGTACTTC,CASSPWTDYEQYF
few,TRBJ2-3,TRBV5-1,NA,TGCGCCAGCAGCCCGGGACACCTCACAGATACGCAGTATTTT,CASSPGHLTDTQYF
few,TRBJ2-1,TRBV7-2,TRBD2,TGTGCCAGCAGCTTAAATAGCGGGGAGGCTGAGCAGTTCTTC,CASSLNSGEAEQFF
NA,TRBJ2-1,TRBV12-3/TRBV12-4,NA,TGTGCCAGCAGCCTAACCACGGGACGGCAGTTCTTC,CASSLTTGRQFF
NA,TRBJ2-1,TRBV5-1,NA,TGCGCCAGCAGCACCGGGGACCTCCCCTACAATGAGCAGTTCTTC,CASSTGDLPYNEQFF
once,TRBJ1-1,TRBV20-1,NA,TGCAGTGCCAACACCCTGAACACTGAAGCTTTCTTT,CSANTLNTEAFF
NA,TRBJ2-4,TRBV6-5,TRBD2,TGTGCCAGCAGTTACTCCGGGGGGGCCAAAAACATTCAGTACTTC,CASSYSGGAKNIQYF